A selection of T cell receptor beta chains follows, all from one sample in a study of human T cells and chemical hapten exposure. TCRdb re-called the RACE reads through MiXCR, storing one row per CDR3 protein. The data contain 350,000 or so distinct CDR3 sequences, 5.5% to 8% of them singletons. Source: whole blood, taken in connection with sensitization to the hapten diphenylcyclopropenone (DPC). These receptors all come from a woman in her late teens or twenties with alopecia areata. Some clones in this sample may be carry-over from other donors' samples. CDR3s include the opening cysteine and the closing phenylalanine or tryptophan. The order of the fields is clone size, D gene, J gene, V gene, CDR3 protein, CDR3 DNA. A D gene is named only where the DNA matches it firmly. The size of a clone is reported for some rows only, either as once, few or many, or as a class for expanded clones.

clone size: few; D gene: TRBD1; J gene: TRBJ1-1; V gene: TRBV5-1; CDR3 protein: CASSPGTAPRAFF; CDR3 DNA: TGCGCCAGCAGCCCAGGGACAGCCCCGAGGGCTTTCTTT
clone size: few; D gene: NA; J gene: TRBJ1-1; V gene: TRBV5-1; CDR3 protein: CASSSGLDTEAFF; CDR3 DNA: TGCGCCAGCAGCTCCGGACTGGACACTGAAGCTTTCTTT
clone size: few; D gene: NA; J gene: TRBJ1-2; V gene: TRBV28; CDR3 protein: CASSSPSPGNYGYTF; CDR3 DNA: TGTGCCAGCAGTTCACCGAGCCCAGGAAACTATGGCTACACCTTC
clone size: NA; D gene: NA; J gene: TRBJ1-1; V gene: TRBV9; CDR3 protein: CASSVQGEGTEAFF; CDR3 DNA: TGTGCCAGCAGCGTACAGGGAGAGGGCACTGAAGCTTTCTTT
clone size: few; D gene: NA; J gene: TRBJ1-3; V gene: TRBV6-2/TRBV6-3; CDR3 protein: CASSYSTATGNTIYF; CDR3 DNA: TGTGCCAGCAGTTACTCGACAGCTACTGGAAACACCATATATTTT
clone size: few; D gene: NA; J gene: TRBJ2-2; V gene: TRBV15; CDR3 protein: CATSRESRDAGELFF; CDR3 DNA: TGTGCCACCAGCAGAGAGTCACGGGACGCCGGGGAGCTGTTTTTT
clone size: few; D gene: NA; J gene: TRBJ2-7; V gene: TRBV20-1; CDR3 protein: CSALLLDEQYF; CDR3 DNA: TGCAGTGCACTTCTTTTGGACGAGCAGTACTTC
clone size: few; D gene: TRBD1; J gene: TRBJ1-5; V gene: TRBV20-1; CDR3 protein: CSAGDRGNQPQHF; CDR3 DNA: TGCAGTGCTGGGGACAGGGGAAACCAGCCCCAGCATTTT
clone size: NA; D gene: NA; J gene: TRBJ1-3; V gene: TRBV10-3; CDR3 protein: CAISPGGSGNTIYF; CDR3 DNA: TGTGCCATCAGTCCGGGAGGCTCTGGAAACACCATATATTTT
clone size: few; D gene: TRBD2; J gene: TRBJ2-3; V gene: TRBV7-2; CDR3 protein: CASSPDGGVVTDTQYF; CDR3 DNA: TGTGCCAGCAGCCCAGACGGGGGGGTAGTCACAGATACGCAGTATTTT
clone size: few; D gene: TRBD2; J gene: TRBJ2-1; V gene: TRBV6-4; CDR3 protein: CASSEGLASNEQFF; CDR3 DNA: TGTGCCAGCAGTGAAGGACTAGCGTCCAATGAGCAGTTCTTC
clone size: NA; D gene: NA; J gene: TRBJ2-5; V gene: TRBV6-4; CDR3 protein: CASTAPWGSYSETQYF; CDR3 DNA: TGTGCCAGCACCGCCCCTTGGGGGAGCTATTCGGAGACCCAGTACTTC
clone size: NA; D gene: NA; J gene: TRBJ1-1; V gene: TRBV6-5; CDR3 protein: CASGKQGKWSYNTEAFF; CDR3 DNA: TGTGCCAGCGGAAAACAGGGCAAATGGTCCTATAACACTGAAGCTTTCTTT
clone size: NA; D gene: TRBD1; J gene: TRBJ1-6; V gene: TRBV3-1; CDR3 protein: CASSQETGGSPLHF; CDR3 DNA: TGTGCCAGCAGCCAGGAGACAGGGGGTTCACCCCTCCACTTT
clone size: many; D gene: TRBD2; J gene: TRBJ2-3; V gene: TRBV7-2; CDR3 protein: CASSVVAGGQADTQYF; CDR3 DNA: TGTGCCAGCAGCGTCGTAGCGGGGGGGCAGGCAGATACGCAGTATTTT
clone size: many; D gene: NA; J gene: TRBJ2-3; V gene: TRBV7-2; CDR3 protein: CASSYKGGGKGSDTQYF; CDR3 DNA: TGTGCCAGCAGCTACAAAGGTGGCGGGAAGGGGAGTGATACGCAGTATTTT
clone size: many; D gene: NA; J gene: TRBJ2-1; V gene: TRBV7-9; CDR3 protein: CASSSPSQPAVKQFF; CDR3 DNA: TGTGCCAGCAGCTCCCCTTCCCAGCCCGCAGTTAAGCAGTTCTTC
clone size: many; D gene: TRBD1; J gene: TRBJ2-3; V gene: TRBV24-1; CDR3 protein: CATRPGQGPSDTQYF; CDR3 DNA: TGTGCCACCAGACCGGGACAGGGCCCCTCAGATACGCAGTATTTT
clone size: many; D gene: NA; J gene: TRBJ2-5; V gene: TRBV5-5; CDR3 protein: CASSPRRQETQYF; CDR3 DNA: TGTGCCAGCTCACCACGACGTCAAGAGACCCAGTACTTC
clone size: few; D gene: NA; J gene: TRBJ2-1; V gene: TRBV29-1; CDR3 protein: CSVQQNEQFF; CDR3 DNA: TGCAGCGTTCAACAAAATGAGCAGTTCTTC
clone size: many; D gene: NA; J gene: TRBJ2-1; V gene: TRBV29-1; CDR3 protein: CSVDRVSNNEQFF; CDR3 DNA: TGCAGCGTTGACAGGGTGAGCAACAATGAGCAGTTCTTC
clone size: NA; D gene: NA; J gene: TRBJ1-1; V gene: TRBV5-1; CDR3 protein: CASSSGAHRITTEAFF; CDR3 DNA: TGCGCCAGCAGCTCCGGCGCCCACAGGATTACCACTGAAGCTTTCTTT
clone size: many; D gene: TRBD2; J gene: TRBJ2-7; V gene: TRBV20-1; CDR3 protein: CSALTSGGYEQYF; CDR3 DNA: TGCAGTGCCCTGACTAGCGGGGGCTACGAGCAGTACTTC
clone size: NA; D gene: NA; J gene: TRBJ1-6; V gene: TRBV11-3; CDR3 protein: CASSRGGINSPLHF; CDR3 DNA: TGTGCCAGCAGCAGAGGGGGGATTAATTCACCCCTCCACTTT
clone size: few; D gene: NA; J gene: TRBJ2-7; V gene: TRBV7-2; CDR3 protein: CASSPRGGSVQYF; CDR3 DNA: TGTGCCAGCAGCCCTCGGGGCGGCTCCGTGCAGTACTTC
clone size: many; D gene: NA; J gene: TRBJ2-4; V gene: TRBV11-3; CDR3 protein: CASSLGAGFGKNIQYF; CDR3 DNA: TGTGCCAGCAGCTTAGGTGCGGGGTTTGGCAAAAACATTCAGTACTTC
clone size: NA; D gene: TRBD2; J gene: TRBJ2-1; V gene: TRBV7-9; CDR3 protein: CASSIGTRGYNEQFF; CDR3 DNA: TGTGCCAGCAGCATAGGGACTAGAGGCTACAATGAGCAGTTCTTC
clone size: NA; D gene: NA; J gene: TRBJ1-2; V gene: TRBV4-3; CDR3 protein: CASSQLKRVSGHYKRGYGYTF; CDR3 DNA: TGCGCCAGCAGCCAGTTGAAACGTGTCTCAGGGCATTATAAGAGGGGCTATGGCTACACCTTC
clone size: NA; D gene: NA; J gene: TRBJ1-4; V gene: TRBV20-1; CDR3 protein: CSARAGAEEKLFF; CDR3 DNA: TGCAGTGCTAGAGCGGGGGCCGAGGAAAAACTGTTTTTT
clone size: NA; D gene: NA; J gene: TRBJ1-5; V gene: TRBV12-5; CDR3 protein: CASGVAGSNQPQHF; CDR3 DNA: TGTGCTAGTGGCGTTGCAGGGTCAAATCAGCCCCAGCATTTT
clone size: few; D gene: TRBD2; J gene: TRBJ2-3; V gene: TRBV6-4; CDR3 protein: CASSVLAGADTDTQYF; CDR3 DNA: TGTGCCAGCAGTGTATTAGCGGGGGCCGACACAGATACGCAGTATTTT
clone size: few; D gene: NA; J gene: TRBJ2-7; V gene: TRBV2; CDR3 protein: CASSDRVTYEQYF; CDR3 DNA: TGTGCCAGCAGTGATCGAGTTACCTACGAGCAGTACTTC
clone size: many; D gene: NA; J gene: TRBJ2-7; V gene: TRBV3-1; CDR3 protein: CASSQTDYEQYF; CDR3 DNA: TGTGCCAGCAGCCAGACCGACTACGAGCAGTACTTC
clone size: many; D gene: NA; J gene: TRBJ2-7; V gene: TRBV20-1; CDR3 protein: CSARGLIENISYEQYF; CDR3 DNA: TGCAGTGCTAGAGGACTAATCGAGAATATCAGCTACGAGCAGTACTTC
clone size: NA; D gene: NA; J gene: TRBJ1-4; V gene: TRBV5-1; CDR3 protein: CASSSLPGQINEKLFF; CDR3 DNA: TGCGCCAGCAGCTCCCTCCCGGGACAAATAAATGAAAAACTGTTTTTT
clone size: NA; D gene: NA; J gene: TRBJ1-1; V gene: TRBV7-2; CDR3 protein: CASSPERGGTEAFF; CDR3 DNA: TGTGCCAGCAGCCCCGAACGGGGCGGGACTGAAGCTTTCTTT
clone size: NA; D gene: TRBD1; J gene: TRBJ1-2; V gene: TRBV6-5; CDR3 protein: CASTRGQAYGYTF; CDR3 DNA: TGTGCCAGCACCCGCGGACAGGCCTATGGCTACACCTTC
clone size: many; D gene: NA; J gene: TRBJ2-7; V gene: TRBV7-2; CDR3 protein: CASSPDWVAGEQYF; CDR3 DNA: TGTGCCAGCAGCCCGGACTGGGTGGCTGGCGAGCAGTACTTC
clone size: few; D gene: NA; J gene: TRBJ1-6; V gene: TRBV6-6; CDR3 protein: CASNPRGSNNSPLHF; CDR3 DNA: TGTGCCAGCAACCCCAGGGGATCCAATAATTCACCCCTCCACTTT